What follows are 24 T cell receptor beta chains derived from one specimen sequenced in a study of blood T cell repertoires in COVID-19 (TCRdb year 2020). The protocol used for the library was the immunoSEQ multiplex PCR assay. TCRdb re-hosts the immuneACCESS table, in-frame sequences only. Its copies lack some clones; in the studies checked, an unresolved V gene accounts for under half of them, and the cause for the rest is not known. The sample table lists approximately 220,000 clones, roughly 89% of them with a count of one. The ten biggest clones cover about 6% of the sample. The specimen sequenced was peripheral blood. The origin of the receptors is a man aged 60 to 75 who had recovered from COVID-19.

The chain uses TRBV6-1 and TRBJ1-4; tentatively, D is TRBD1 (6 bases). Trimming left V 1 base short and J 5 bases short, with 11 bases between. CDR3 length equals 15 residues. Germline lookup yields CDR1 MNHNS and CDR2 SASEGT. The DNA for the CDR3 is TGTGCCAGCAGTGAAGTGCGGGGGCTGAATGAAAAACTGTTTTTT. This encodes CASSEVRGLNEKLFF.

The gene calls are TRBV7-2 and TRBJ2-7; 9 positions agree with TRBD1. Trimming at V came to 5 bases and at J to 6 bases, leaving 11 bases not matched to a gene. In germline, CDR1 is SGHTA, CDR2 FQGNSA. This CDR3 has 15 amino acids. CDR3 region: CASSLVHGTGTEQYF. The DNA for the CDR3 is TGTGCCAGCAGCCTAGTTCACGGGACAGGGACCGAGCAGTACTTC.

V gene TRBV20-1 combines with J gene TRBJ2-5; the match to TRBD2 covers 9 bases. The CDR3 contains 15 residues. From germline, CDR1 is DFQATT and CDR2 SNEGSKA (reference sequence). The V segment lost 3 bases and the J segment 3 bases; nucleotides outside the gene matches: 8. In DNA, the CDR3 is TGCAGTGCTAGTGTCGGTAGCGGGGGTAAAGAGACCCAGTACTTC. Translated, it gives CSASVGSGGKETQYF.

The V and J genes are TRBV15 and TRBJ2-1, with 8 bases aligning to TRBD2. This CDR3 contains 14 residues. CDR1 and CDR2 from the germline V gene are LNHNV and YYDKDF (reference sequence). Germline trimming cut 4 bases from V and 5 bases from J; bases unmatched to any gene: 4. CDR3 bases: TGTGCCACCAGCATAAGCGGGGGACACAATGAGCAGTTCTTC. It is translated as CATSISGGHNEQFF. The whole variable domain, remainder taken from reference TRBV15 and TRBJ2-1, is DAMVIQNPRYQVTQFGKPVTLSCSQTLNHNVMYWYQQKSSQAPKLLFHYYDKDFNNEADTPDNFQSRRPNTSFCFLDIRSPGLGDTAMYLCATSISGGHNEQFFGPGTRLTVL.

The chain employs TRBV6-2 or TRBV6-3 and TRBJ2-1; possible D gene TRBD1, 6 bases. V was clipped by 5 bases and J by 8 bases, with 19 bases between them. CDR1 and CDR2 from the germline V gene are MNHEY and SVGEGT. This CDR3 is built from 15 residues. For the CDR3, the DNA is TGTGCCAGCAGTGCGAGACAGGCGTATGGGGATGAGCAGTTCTTC. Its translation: CASSARQAYGDEQFF.

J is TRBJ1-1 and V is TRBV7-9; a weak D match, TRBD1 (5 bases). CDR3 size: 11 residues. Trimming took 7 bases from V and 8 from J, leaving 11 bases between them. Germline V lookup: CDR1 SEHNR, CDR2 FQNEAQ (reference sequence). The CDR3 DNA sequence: TGTGCCAGCACCAACGGGGGGGAAGCTTTCTTT. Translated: CASTNGGEAFF.

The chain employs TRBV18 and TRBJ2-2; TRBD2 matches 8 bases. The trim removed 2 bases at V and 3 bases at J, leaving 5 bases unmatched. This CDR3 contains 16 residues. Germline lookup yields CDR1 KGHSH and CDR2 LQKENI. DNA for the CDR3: TGTGCCAGCTCACCAACTCGGGGGGGCTACACCGGGGAGCTGTTTTTT. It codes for CASSPTRGGYTGELFF. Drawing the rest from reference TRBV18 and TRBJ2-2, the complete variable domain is NAGVMQNPRHLVRRRGQEARLRCSPMKGHSHVYWYRQLPEEGLKFMVYLQKENIIDESGMPKERFSAEFPKEGPSILRIQQVVRGDSAAYFCASSPTRGGYTGELFFGEGSRLTVL.

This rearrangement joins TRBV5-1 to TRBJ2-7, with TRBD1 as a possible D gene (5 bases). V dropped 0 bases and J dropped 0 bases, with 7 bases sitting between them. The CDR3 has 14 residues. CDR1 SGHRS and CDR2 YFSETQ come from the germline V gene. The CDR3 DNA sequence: TGCGCCAGCAGCTTGGAACAGGCCTCCTACGAGCAGTACTTC. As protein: CASSLEQASYEQYF.

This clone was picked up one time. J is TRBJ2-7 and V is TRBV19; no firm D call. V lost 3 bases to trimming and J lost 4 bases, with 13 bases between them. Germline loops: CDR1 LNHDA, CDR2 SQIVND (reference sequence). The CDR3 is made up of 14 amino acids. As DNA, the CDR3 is TGTGCCAGTAGTATCGGTGTTGCACTGTACGAGCAGTACTTC. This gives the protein CASSIGVALYEQYF.

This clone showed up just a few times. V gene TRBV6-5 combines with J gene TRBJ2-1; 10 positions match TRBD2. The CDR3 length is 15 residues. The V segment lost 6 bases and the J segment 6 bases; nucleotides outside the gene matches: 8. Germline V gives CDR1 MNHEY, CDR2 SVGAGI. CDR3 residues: CASRSASGSPNEQFF. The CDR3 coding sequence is TGTGCCAGCAGGAGTGCTAGCGGGAGCCCCAATGAGCAGTTCTTC.

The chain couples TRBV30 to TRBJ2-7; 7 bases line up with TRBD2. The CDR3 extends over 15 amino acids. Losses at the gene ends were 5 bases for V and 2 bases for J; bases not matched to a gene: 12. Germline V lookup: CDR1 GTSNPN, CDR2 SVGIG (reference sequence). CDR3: CAWGERTRAPYEQYF. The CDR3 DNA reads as TGTGCCTGGGGGGAAAGGACTAGAGCTCCCTACGAGCAGTACTTC.

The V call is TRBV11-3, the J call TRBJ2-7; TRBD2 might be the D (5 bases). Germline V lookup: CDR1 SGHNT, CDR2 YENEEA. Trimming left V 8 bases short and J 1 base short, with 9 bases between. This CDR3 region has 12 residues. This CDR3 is CASGSGSYEQYF. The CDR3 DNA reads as TGTGCCAGCGGCTCGGGATCCTACGAGCAGTACTTC.

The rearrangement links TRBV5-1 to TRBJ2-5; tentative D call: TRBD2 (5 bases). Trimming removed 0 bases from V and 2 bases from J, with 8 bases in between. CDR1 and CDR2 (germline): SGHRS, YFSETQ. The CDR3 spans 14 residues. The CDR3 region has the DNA TGCGCCAGCAGCTTGGAACGGACTCAAGAGACCCAGTACTTC. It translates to CASSLERTQETQYF.

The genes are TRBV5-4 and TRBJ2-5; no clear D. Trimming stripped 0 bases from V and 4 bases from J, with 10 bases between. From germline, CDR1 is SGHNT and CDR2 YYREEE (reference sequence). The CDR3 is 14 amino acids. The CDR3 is CASSLVATRETQYF. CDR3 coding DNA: TGTGCCAGCAGCTTGGTTGCAACCAGAGAGACCCAGTACTTC. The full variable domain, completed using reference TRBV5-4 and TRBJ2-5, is ETGVTQSPTHLIKTRGQQVTLRCSSQSGHNTVSWYQQALGQGPQFIFQYYREEENGRGNFPPRFSGLQFPNYSSELNVNALELDDSALYLCASSLVATRETQYFGPGTRLLVL.

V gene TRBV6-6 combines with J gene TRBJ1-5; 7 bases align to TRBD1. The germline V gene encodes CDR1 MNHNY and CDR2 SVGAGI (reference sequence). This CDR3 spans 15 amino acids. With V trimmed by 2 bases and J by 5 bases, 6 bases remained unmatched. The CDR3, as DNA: TGTGCCAGCAGTTACCGGACAGGCCGTTATCAGCCCCAGCATTTT. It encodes CASSYRTGRYQPQHF.

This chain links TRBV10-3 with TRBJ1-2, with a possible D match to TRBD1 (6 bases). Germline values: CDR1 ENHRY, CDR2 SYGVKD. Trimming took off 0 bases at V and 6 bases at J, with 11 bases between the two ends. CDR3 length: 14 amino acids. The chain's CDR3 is CAISESRGNDGYTF. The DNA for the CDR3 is TGTGCCATCAGTGAGTCGAGGGGGAATGATGGCTACACCTTC.

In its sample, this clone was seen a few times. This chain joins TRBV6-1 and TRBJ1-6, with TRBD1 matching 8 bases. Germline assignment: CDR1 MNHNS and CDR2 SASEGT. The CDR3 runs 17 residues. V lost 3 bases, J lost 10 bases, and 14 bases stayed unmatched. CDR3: CASSDPLQTGDRSPLHF. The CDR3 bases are TGTGCCAGCAGTGACCCCTTGCAGACAGGGGATCGATCACCCCTCCACTTT.

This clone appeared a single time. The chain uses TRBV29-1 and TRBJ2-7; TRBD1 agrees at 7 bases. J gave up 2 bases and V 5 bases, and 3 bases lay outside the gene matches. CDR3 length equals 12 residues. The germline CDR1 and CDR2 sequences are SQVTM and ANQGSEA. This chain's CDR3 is CSVRQGTYEQYF. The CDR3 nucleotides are TGCAGCGTTCGACAGGGAACCTACGAGCAGTACTTC.

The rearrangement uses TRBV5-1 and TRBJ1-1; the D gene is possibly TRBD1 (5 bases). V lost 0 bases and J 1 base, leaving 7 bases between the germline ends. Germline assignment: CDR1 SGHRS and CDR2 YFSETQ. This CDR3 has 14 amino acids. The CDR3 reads CASSLDGANTEAFF. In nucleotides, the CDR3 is TGCGCCAGCAGCTTGGATGGGGCGAACACTGAAGCTTTCTTT.

In DNA form, the CDR3 reads TGTGCCACCAGTGGACCGACTAGCACAGATACGCAGTATTTT. Residues: CATSGPTSTDTQYF. V is TRBV24-1 and J is TRBJ2-3; D unresolved. In germline, CDR1 is KGHDR, CDR2 SFDVKD. The CDR3 extends over 14 amino acids. The V end was cut by 5 bases, the J end by 0 bases, with 8 bases between.

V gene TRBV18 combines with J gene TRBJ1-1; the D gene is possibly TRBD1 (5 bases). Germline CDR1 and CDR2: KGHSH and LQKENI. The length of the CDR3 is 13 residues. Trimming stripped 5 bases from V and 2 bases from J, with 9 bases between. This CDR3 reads CASSVRENTEAFF. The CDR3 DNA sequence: TGTGCCAGCTCAGTCAGGGAAAACACTGAAGCTTTCTTT. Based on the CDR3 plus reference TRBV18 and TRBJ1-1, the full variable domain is NAGVMQNPRHLVRRRGQEARLRCSPMKGHSHVYWYRQLPEEGLKFMVYLQKENIIDESGMPKERFSAEFPKEGPSILRIQQVVRGDSAAYFCASSVRENTEAFFGQGTRLTVV.

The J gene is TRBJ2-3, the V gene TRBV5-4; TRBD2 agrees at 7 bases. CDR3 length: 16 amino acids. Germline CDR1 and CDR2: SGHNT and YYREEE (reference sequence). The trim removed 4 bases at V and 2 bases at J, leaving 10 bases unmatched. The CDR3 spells CASSLGLPGNTDTQYF. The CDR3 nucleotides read TGTGCCAGCAGCCTGGGACTACCCGGAAACACAGATACGCAGTATTTT.

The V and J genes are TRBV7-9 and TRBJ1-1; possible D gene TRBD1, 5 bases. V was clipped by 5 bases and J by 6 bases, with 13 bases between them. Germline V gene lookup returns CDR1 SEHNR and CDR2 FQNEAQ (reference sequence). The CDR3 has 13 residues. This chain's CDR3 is CASSRDWGAEAFF. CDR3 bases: TGTGCCAGCAGCCGGGACTGGGGCGCTGAAGCTTTCTTT.

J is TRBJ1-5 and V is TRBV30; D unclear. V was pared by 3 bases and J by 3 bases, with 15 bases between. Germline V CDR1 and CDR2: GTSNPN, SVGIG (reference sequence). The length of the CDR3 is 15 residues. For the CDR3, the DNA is TGTGCCTGGAGCCCCCGGGGAACCCTCAATCAGCCCCAGCATTTT. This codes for CAWSPRGTLNQPQHF.